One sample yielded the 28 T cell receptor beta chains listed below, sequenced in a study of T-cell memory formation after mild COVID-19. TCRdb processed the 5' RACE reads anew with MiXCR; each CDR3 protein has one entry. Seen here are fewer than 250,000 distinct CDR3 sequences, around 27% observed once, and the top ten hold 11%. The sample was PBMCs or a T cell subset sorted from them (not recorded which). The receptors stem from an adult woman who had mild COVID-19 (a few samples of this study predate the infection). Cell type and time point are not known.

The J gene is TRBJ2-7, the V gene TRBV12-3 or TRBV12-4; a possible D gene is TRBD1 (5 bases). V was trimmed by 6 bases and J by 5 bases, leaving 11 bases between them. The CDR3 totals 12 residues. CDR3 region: CASRLGRDEQYF. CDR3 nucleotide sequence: TGTGCCAGCAGACTCGGCAGGGACGAGCAGTACTTC.

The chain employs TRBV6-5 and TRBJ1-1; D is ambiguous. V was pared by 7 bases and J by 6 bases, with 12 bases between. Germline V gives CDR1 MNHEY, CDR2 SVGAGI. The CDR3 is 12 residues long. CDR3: CASNSTVAEAFF. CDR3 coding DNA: TGTGCCAGCAACTCCACCGTGGCTGAAGCTTTCTTT.

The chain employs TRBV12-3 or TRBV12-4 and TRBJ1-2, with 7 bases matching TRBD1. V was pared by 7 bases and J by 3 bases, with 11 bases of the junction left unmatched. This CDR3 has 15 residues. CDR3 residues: CASKRRQGLDYGYTF. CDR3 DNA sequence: TGTGCCAGCAAGCGAAGACAGGGTTTAGACTATGGCTACACCTTC.

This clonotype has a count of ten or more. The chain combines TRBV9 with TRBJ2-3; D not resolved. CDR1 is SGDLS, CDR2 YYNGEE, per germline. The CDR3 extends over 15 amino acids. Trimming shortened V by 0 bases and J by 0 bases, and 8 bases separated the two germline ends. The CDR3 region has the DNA TGTGCCAGCAGCGTAGGGGTGACGAGCACAGATACGCAGTATTTT. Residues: CASSVGVTSTDTQYF.

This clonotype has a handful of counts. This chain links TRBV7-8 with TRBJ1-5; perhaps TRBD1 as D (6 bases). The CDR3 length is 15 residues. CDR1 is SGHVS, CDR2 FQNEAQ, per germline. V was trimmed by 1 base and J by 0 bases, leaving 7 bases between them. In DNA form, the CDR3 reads TGTGCCAGCAGCTTAGTGGGGGCTAGCAATCAGCCCCAGCATTTT. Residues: CASSLVGASNQPQHF. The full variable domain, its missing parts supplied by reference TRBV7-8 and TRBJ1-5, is GAGVSQSPRYKVAKRGQDVALRCDPISGHVSLFWYQQALGQGPEFLTYFQNEAQLDKSGLPSDRFFAERPEGSVSTLKIQRTQQEDSAVYLCASSLVGASNQPQHFGDGTRLSIL.

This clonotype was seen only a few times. CDR3: CATARNTGELFF. CDR3 DNA: TGTGCCACCGCACGTAACACCGGGGAGCTGTTTTTT. The rearrangement joins TRBV24-1 to TRBJ2-2; D is uncertain. This CDR3 has 12 amino acids. The V and J ends lost 9 bases and 2 bases respectively, with 6 bases between them. Germline V gene lookup returns CDR1 KGHDR and CDR2 SFDVKD.

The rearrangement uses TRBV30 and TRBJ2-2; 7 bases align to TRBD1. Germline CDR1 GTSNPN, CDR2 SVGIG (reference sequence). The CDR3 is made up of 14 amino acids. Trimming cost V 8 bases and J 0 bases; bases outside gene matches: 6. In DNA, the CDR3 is TGTGCCCGTGGACAGGACCCGAACACCGGGGAGCTGTTTTTT. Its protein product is CARGQDPNTGELFF.

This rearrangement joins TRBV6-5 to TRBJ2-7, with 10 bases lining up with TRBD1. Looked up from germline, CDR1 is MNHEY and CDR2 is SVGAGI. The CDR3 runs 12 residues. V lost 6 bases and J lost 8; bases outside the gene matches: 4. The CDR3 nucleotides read TGTGCCAGCAGCGAGGACAGGGGGAAGCAGTACTTC. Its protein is CASSEDRGKQYF.

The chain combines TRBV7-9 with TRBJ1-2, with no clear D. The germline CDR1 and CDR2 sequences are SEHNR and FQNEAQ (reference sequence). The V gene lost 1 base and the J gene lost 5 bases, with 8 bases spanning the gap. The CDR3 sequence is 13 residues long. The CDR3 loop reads CASSLGATYGYTF. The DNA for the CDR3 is TGTGCCAGCAGCTTAGGGGCAACTTATGGCTACACCTTC.

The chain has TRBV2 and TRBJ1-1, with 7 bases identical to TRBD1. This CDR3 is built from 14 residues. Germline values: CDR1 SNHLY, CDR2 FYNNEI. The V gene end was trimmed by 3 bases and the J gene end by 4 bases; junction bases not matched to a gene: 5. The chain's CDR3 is CASSDEGAVTEAFF. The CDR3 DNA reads TGTGCCAGCAGTGATGAGGGGGCAGTCACTGAAGCTTTCTTT.

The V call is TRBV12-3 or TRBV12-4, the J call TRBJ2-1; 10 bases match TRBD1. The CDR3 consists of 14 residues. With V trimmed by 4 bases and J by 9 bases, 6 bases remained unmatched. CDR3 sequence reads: CASSSGTGAGEQFF. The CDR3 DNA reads TGTGCCAGCAGTTCCGGGACAGGGGCAGGTGAGCAGTTCTTC.

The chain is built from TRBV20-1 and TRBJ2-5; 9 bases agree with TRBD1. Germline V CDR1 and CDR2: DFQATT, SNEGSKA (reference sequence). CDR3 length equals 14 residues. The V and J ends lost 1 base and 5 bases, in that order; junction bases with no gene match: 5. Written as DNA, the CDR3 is TGCAGTGCTAGAGCGGACAGGGGTTTGGAGACCCAGTACTTC. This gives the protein CSARADRGLETQYF.

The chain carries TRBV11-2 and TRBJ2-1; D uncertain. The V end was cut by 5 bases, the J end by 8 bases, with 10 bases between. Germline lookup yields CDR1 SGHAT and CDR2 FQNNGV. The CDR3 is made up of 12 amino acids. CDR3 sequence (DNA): TGTGCCAGCAGCCCCTCCAACGATGAGCAGTTCTTC. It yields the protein CASSPSNDEQFF.

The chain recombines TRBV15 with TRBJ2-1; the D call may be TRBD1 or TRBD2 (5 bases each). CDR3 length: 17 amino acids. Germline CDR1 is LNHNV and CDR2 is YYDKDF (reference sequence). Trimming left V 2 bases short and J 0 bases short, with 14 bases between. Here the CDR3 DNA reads TGTGCCACCAGCAGATCCTATGGGGGTCGCTCCTACAATGAGCAGTTCTTC. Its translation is CATSRSYGGRSYNEQFF.

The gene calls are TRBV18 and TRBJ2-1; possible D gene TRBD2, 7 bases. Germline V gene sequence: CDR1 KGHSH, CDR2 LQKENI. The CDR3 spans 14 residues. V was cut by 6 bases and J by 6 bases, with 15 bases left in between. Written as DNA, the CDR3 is TGTGCCAGCTCCCAACTGGGGGGGGCCAATGAGCAGTTCTTC. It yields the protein CASSQLGGANEQFF.

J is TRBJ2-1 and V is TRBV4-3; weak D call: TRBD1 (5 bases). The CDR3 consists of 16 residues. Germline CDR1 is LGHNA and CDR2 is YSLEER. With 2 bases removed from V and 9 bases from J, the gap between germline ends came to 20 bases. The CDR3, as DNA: TGCGCCAGCAGCCAATCCAAAAGGGGTTTGTTCGTTGAGCAGTTCTTC. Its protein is CASSQSKRGLFVEQFF.

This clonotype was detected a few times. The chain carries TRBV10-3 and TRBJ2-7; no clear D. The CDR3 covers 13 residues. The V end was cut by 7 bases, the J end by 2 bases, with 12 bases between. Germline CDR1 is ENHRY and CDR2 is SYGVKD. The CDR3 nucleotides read TGTGCCATCATGGTTGAAGGCCCCTACGAGCAGTACTTC. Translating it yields CAIMVEGPYEQYF.

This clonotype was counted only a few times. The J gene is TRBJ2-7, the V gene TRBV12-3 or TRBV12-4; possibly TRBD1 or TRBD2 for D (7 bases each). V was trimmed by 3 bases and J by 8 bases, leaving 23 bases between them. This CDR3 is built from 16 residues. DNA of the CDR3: TGTGCCAGCAGTTTGGGGGGGAGGGGGCCTGGGCTGAAGCAGTACTTC. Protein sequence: CASSLGGRGPGLKQYF.

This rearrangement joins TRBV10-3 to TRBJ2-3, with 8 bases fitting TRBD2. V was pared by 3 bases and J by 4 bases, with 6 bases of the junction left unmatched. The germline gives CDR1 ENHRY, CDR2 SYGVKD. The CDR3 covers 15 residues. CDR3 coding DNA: TGTGCCATCAGTGATTGGAGCGGGGGTCCAGATACGCAGTATTTT. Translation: CAISDWSGGPDTQYF.

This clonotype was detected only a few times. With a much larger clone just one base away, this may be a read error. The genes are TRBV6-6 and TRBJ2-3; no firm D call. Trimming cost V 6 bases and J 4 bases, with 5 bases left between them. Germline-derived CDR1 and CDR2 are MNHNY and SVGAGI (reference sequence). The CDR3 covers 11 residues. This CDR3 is CASRLADTQYF. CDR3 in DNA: TGTGCCAGCAGATTGGCAGATACGCAGTATTTT.

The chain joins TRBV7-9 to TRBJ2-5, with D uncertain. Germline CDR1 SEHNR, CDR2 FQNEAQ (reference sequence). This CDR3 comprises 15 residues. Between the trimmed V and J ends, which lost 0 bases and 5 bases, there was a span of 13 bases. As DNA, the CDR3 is TGTGCCAGCAGCTTAGCGCGGACCCCTGTGGAGACCCAGTACTTC. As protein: CASSLARTPVETQYF.

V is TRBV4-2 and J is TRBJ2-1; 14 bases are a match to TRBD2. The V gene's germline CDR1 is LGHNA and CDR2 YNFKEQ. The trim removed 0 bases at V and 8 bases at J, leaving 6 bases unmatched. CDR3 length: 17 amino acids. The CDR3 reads CASSQDWGTSGGDEQFF. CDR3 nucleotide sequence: TGTGCCAGCAGCCAAGATTGGGGGACTAGCGGGGGCGATGAGCAGTTCTTC.

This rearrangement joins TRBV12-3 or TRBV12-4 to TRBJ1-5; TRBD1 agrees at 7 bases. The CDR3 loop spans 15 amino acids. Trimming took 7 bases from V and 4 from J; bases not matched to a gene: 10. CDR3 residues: CASMLGQSRNQPQHF. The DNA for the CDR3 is TGTGCCAGCATGTTGGGACAGAGTCGGAATCAGCCCCAGCATTTT.

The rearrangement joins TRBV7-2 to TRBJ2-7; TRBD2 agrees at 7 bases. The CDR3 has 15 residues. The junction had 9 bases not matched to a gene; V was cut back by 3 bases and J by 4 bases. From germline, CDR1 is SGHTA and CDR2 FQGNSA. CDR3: CASSFGGRSVYEQYF. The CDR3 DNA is TGTGCCAGCAGCTTCGGCGGGAGAAGCGTATACGAGCAGTACTTC.

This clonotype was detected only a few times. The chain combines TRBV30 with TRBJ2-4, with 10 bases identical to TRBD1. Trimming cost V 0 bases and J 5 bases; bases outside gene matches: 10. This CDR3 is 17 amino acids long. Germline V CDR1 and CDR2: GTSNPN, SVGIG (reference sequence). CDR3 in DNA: TGTGCCTGGAGTGTATTGTTCGACAGGGGGCGCGAAAACATTCAGTACTTC. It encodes CAWSVLFDRGRENIQYF.

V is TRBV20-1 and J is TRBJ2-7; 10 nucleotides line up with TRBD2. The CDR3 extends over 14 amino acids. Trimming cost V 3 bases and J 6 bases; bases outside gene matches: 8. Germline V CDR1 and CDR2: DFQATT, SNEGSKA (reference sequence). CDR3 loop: CSASPGLATGEQYF. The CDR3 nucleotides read TGCAGTGCTAGCCCGGGACTAGCGACTGGCGAGCAGTACTTC.

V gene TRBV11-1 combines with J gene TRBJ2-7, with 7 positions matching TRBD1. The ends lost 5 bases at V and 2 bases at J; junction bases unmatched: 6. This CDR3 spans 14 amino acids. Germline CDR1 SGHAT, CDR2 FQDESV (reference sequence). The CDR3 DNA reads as TGTGCCAGCAGCCTCCAGACAGGGCCCTACGAGCAGTACTTC. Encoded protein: CASSLQTGPYEQYF.

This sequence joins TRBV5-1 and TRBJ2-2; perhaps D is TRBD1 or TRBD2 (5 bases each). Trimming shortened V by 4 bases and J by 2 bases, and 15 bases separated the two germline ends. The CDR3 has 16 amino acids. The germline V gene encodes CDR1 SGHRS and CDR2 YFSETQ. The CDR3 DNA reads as TGCGCCAGCAGCCCGGGGCATGGATCCAACACCGGGGAGCTGTTTTTT. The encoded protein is CASSPGHGSNTGELFF.